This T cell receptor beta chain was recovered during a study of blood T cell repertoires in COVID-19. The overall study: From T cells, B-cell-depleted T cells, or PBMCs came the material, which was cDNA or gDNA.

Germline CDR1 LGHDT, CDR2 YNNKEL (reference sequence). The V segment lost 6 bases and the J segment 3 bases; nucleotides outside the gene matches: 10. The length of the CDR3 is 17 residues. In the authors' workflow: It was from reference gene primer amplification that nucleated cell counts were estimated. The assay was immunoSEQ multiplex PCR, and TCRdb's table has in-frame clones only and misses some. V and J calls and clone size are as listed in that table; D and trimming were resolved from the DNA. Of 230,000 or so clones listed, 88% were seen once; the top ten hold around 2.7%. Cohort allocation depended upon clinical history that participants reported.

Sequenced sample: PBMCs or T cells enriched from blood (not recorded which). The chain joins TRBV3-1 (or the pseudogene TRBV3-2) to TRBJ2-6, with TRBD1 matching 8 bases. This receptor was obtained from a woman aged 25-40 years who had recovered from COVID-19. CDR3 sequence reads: CASRPAQGAFGANVLTF. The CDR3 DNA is TGTGCCAGCAGACCGGCCCAGGGGGCTTTTGGGGCCAACGTCCTGACTTTC.